Listed below are T cell receptor beta chains from one sample, sequenced in a study of blood T cell repertoires in COVID-19. Method: immunoSEQ multiplex PCR; TCRdb's copy keeps in-frame clones and lacks some. The table includes around 180,000 clones, approximately 91% detected once. Sequenced input: peripheral blood. The origin of the receptors is a man between 65 and 85 years old with active or convalescent COVID-19. CDR3s include the opening cysteine and the closing phenylalanine or tryptophan. A D gene is named only where the DNA matches it firmly. Expanded clones get a size class; other rows say once, few or many, or leave the size out.

D: .
size: .
V: TRBV15
J: TRBJ1-1
CDR3: CATSRDGTAVNTEAFF
DNA: TGTGCCACCAGCAGAGACGGAACAGCCGTGAACACTGAAGCTTTCTTT

D: TRBD2
size: .
V: TRBV19
J: TRBJ2-2
CDR3: CASSTPRPLAGRGVGELFF
DNA: TGTGCCAGTAGTACCCCAAGGCCCCTAGCGGGACGGGGCGTCGGGGAGCTGTTTTTT

D: TRBD1
size: .
V: TRBV18
J: TRBJ1-2
CDR3: CASSFGTGDSGGYTF
DNA: TGTGCCAGCTCGTTCGGGACAGGGGATTCAGGGGGCTACACCTTC

D: .
size: .
V: TRBV23-1
J: TRBJ1-1
CDR3: CASSQSGYQGRAEAFF
DNA: TGCGCCAGCAGTCAATCAGGTTATCAGGGTCGGGCTGAAGCTTTCTTT

D: TRBD2
size: .
V: TRBV28
J: TRBJ2-1
CDR3: CASRNTGGYNEQFF
DNA: TGTGCCAGCAGAAACACGGGGGGGTACAATGAGCAGTTCTTC

D: .
size: .
V: TRBV30
J: TRBJ1-2
CDR3: CAWSSGDPSSGGYTF
DNA: TGTGCCTGGAGTTCAGGGGACCCCTCCTCGGGGGGCTACACCTTC

D: .
size: .
V: TRBV18
J: TRBJ2-5
CDR3: CASSLLEGETQYF
DNA: TGTGCCAGCTCACTGTTGGAGGGAGAGACCCAGTACTTC

D: .
size: few
V: TRBV20-1
J: TRBJ1-2
CDR3: CSATTGPGYTF
DNA: TGCAGTGCAACCACAGGACCTGGCTACACCTTC

D: .
size: .
V: TRBV6-5
J: TRBJ1-5
CDR3: CASSSSTTGYNQPQHF
DNA: TGTGCCAGCAGTTCCTCGACCACAGGGTACAATCAGCCCCAGCATTTT

D: TRBD1
size: once
V: TRBV5-1
J: TRBJ1-5
CDR3: CASSLEGAGNQPQHF
DNA: TGCGCCAGCAGCTTGGAGGGGGCTGGCAATCAGCCCCAGCATTTT

D: .
size: .
V: TRBV7-9
J: TRBJ2-1
CDR3: CASSLVATYNEQFF
DNA: TGTGCCAGCAGCTTAGTAGCGACCTACAATGAGCAGTTCTTC

D: .
size: .
V: TRBV28
J: TRBJ1-5
CDR3: CASSFGSNQPQHF
DNA: TGTGCCAGCAGTTTCGGTAGCAATCAGCCCCAGCATTTT

D: .
size: .
V: TRBV5-6
J: TRBJ2-1
CDR3: CASSSRDDNEQFF
DNA: TGTGCCAGCAGCTCGCGGGACGACAATGAGCAGTTCTTC

D: TRBD2
size: .
V: TRBV3-1/TRBV3-2
J: TRBJ2-5
CDR3: CASSPFTGGLPETQYF
DNA: TGTGCCAGCAGCCCCTTCACCGGGGGGTTACCGGAGACCCAGTACTTC

D: .
size: few
V: TRBV5-1
J: TRBJ2-1
CDR3: CASSWRDGDLNEQFF
DNA: TGCGCCAGCAGCTGGCGGGACGGGGACCTCAATGAGCAGTTCTTC

D: .
size: .
V: TRBV19
J: TRBJ1-1
CDR3: CASSIRRENTEAFF
DNA: TGTGCCAGTAGTATTCGGCGGGAGAACACTGAAGCTTTCTTT

D: TRBD2
size: .
V: TRBV4-3
J: TRBJ2-7
CDR3: CATRQLAGLYEQYF
DNA: TGCGCTACCCGCCAACTAGCGGGCCTCTACGAGCAGTACTTC

D: .
size: .
V: TRBV9
J: TRBJ1-3
CDR3: CASSPSGNTIYF
DNA: TGTGCCAGCAGTCCTAGTGGAAACACCATATATTTT

D: .
size: .
V: TRBV30
J: TRBJ1-4
CDR3: CAWKKPGGVDEKLFF
DNA: TGTGCCTGGAAAAAACCGGGAGGGGTTGACGAAAAACTGTTTTTT

D: .
size: few
V: TRBV28
J: TRBJ1-2
CDR3: CASRRDGGSGYTF
DNA: TGTGCCAGCAGAAGGGACGGAGGGTCAGGCTACACCTTC

D: .
size: .
V: TRBV6-5
J: TRBJ1-1
CDR3: CASSSVPGLNTEAFF
DNA: TGTGCCAGCAGTTCAGTTCCTGGGCTAAACACTGAAGCTTTCTTT

D: .
size: .
V: TRBV10-3
J: TRBJ1-6
CDR3: CAISESTVNSPLHF
DNA: TGTGCCATCAGTGAGTCGACAGTTAATTCACCCCTCCACTTT

D: .
size: once
V: TRBV5-4
J: TRBJ1-1
CDR3: CASSKVDSEAFF
DNA: TGTGCCAGCAGCAAAGTAGACAGTGAAGCTTTCTTT

D: .
size: .
V: TRBV3-1/TRBV3-2
J: TRBJ2-3
CDR3: CASSPTLGEGKPGTDTQYF
DNA: TGTGCCAGCAGCCCCACTTTGGGCGAAGGTAAACCGGGCACAGATACGCAGTATTTT

D: TRBD1
size: .
V: TRBV7-2
J: TRBJ2-2
CDR3: CASSPGQGVFTNTGELFF
DNA: TGTGCCAGCAGCCCGGGACAGGGGGTTTTTACGAACACCGGGGAGCTGTTTTTT

D: .
size: .
V: TRBV28
J: TRBJ2-5
CDR3: CASSLAGRETQYF
DNA: TGTGCCAGCAGTTTAGCGGGTAGGGAGACCCAGTACTTC

D: .
size: .
V: TRBV19
J: TRBJ1-5
CDR3: CASSMGGRQVVPPGPQHF
DNA: TGTGCCAGTAGTATGGGAGGTAGGCAGGTCGTTCCACCGGGGCCCCAGCATTTT

D: .
size: .
V: TRBV2
J: TRBJ2-3
CDR3: CASQPDTTDTQYF
DNA: TGTGCCAGCCAACCAGACACCACAGATACGCAGTATTTT

D: .
size: .
V: TRBV3-1/TRBV3-2
J: TRBJ1-3
CDR3: CASSQDILGIGNTIYF
DNA: TGTGCCAGCAGCCAAGATATCCTCGGGATCGGAAACACCATATATTTT

D: .
size: .
V: TRBV12-3/TRBV12-4
J: TRBJ1-5
CDR3: CASSYSNQPQHF
DNA: TGTGCCAGCAGTTATTCAAATCAGCCCCAGCATTTT

D: .
size: .
V: TRBV9
J: TRBJ2-7
CDR3: CASSVEPNGYEQYF
DNA: TGTGCCAGCAGCGTAGAACCTAACGGCTACGAGCAGTACTTC

D: TRBD2
size: .
V: TRBV7-2
J: TRBJ2-3
CDR3: CASSPRAGGARDTQYF
DNA: TGTGCCAGCAGCCCCCGAGCGGGGGGGGCTCGGGATACGCAGTATTTT

D: TRBD2
size: .
V: TRBV20-1
J: TRBJ2-5
CDR3: CSASGLAAQETQYF
DNA: TGCAGTGCTAGTGGACTAGCGGCCCAAGAGACCCAGTACTTC

D: TRBD2
size: .
V: TRBV28
J: TRBJ2-3
CDR3: CASSPGTRLADTQYF
DNA: TGTGCCAGCAGTCCCGGGACTAGGCTCGCAGATACGCAGTATTTT

D: TRBD1
size: .
V: TRBV9
J: TRBJ2-6
CDR3: CASSLKTGSGGANVLTF
DNA: TGTGCCAGCAGCCTAAAGACAGGGTCGGGTGGGGCCAACGTCCTGACTTTC

D: .
size: .
V: TRBV19
J: TRBJ1-4
CDR3: CASNGRGNEKLFF
DNA: TGTGCCAGTAATGGCAGGGGAAATGAAAAACTGTTTTTT

D: .
size: .
V: TRBV6-5
J: TRBJ1-2
CDR3: CASRKTGPSYGYTF
DNA: TGTGCCAGCAGGAAAACAGGGCCCTCCTATGGCTACACCTTC

D: TRBD1
size: .
V: TRBV3-1/TRBV3-2
J: TRBJ2-3
CDR3: CASSPRRTGGTDTQYF
DNA: TGTGCCAGCAGCCCCCGACGGACAGGGGGCACAGATACGCAGTATTTT

D: .
size: .
V: TRBV27
J: TRBJ2-7
CDR3: CASTRGADTYEQYF
DNA: TGTGCCAGCACCCGCGGGGCGGACACTTACGAGCAGTACTTC

D: .
size: .
V: TRBV5-1
J: TRBJ2-7
CDR3: CASTPLAEGRKHEQYF
DNA: TGCGCCAGCACCCCACTCGCCGAAGGGAGGAAACACGAGCAGTACTTC

D: TRBD1
size: .
V: TRBV7-9
J: TRBJ2-1
CDR3: CASSLGAGTDNEQFF
DNA: TGTGCCAGCAGCTTAGGTGCAGGGACAGATAATGAGCAGTTCTTC

D: TRBD1
size: .
V: TRBV6-5
J: TRBJ1-5
CDR3: CASSYLTDRGDQPQHF
DNA: TGTGCCAGCAGTTACCTCACGGACAGGGGGGATCAGCCCCAGCATTTT

D: .
size: .
V: TRBV29-1
J: TRBJ2-3
CDR3: CSVAITDTQYF
DNA: TGCAGCGTAGCCATCACAGATACGCAGTATTTT

D: .
size: .
V: TRBV28
J: TRBJ1-5
CDR3: CASRVYSNQPQHF
DNA: TGTGCCAGCAGGGTCTATAGCAATCAGCCCCAGCATTTT

D: .
size: .
V: TRBV28
J: TRBJ2-2
CDR3: CASSTHRTGELFF
DNA: TGTGCCAGCAGTACCCACCGGACCGGGGAGCTGTTTTTT

D: .
size: .
V: TRBV28
J: TRBJ1-2
CDR3: CASSLRAGTNYGYTF
DNA: TGTGCCAGCAGCCTAAGGGCCGGGACTAACTATGGCTACACCTTC

D: TRBD2
size: .
V: TRBV11-2
J: TRBJ2-1
CDR3: CASSFGGGNYNEQFF
DNA: TGTGCCAGCAGCTTCGGCGGGGGGAACTACAATGAGCAGTTCTTC

D: TRBD2
size: .
V: TRBV7-2
J: TRBJ2-4
CDR3: CASSLGTSGGAGNIQYF
DNA: TGTGCCAGCAGCCTTGGGACTAGCGGGGGGGCCGGAAACATTCAGTACTTC

D: .
size: .
V: TRBV7-2
J: TRBJ1-5
CDR3: CASSLQGGQPQHF
DNA: TGTGCCAGCAGCTTACAGGGTGGTCAGCCCCAGCATTTT

D: .
size: .
V: TRBV11-2
J: TRBJ2-2
CDR3: CASSLVNMNTGELFF
DNA: TGTGCCAGCAGCTTAGTTAATATGAACACCGGGGAGCTGTTTTTT

D: TRBD2
size: .
V: TRBV7-6
J: TRBJ2-1
CDR3: CASSLVTRQRDPRGLNEQFF
DNA: TGTGCCAGCAGCTTAGTAACGAGACAGAGGGATCCGCGGGGGTTAAATGAGCAGTTCTTC

D: TRBD2
size: .
V: TRBV7-2
J: TRBJ2-7
CDR3: CASSSSTSVYSYEQYF
DNA: TGTGCCAGCAGCTCATCGACTAGCGTATACTCCTACGAGCAGTACTTC

D: .
size: .
V: TRBV28
J: TRBJ1-4
CDR3: CAIQGNEKLFF
DNA: TGTGCCATTCAGGGTAATGAAAAACTGTTTTTT

D: TRBD1
size: once
V: TRBV29-1
J: TRBJ2-7
CDR3: CSVPGQGSYEQYF
DNA: TGCAGCGTCCCAGGACAGGGGTCGTACGAGCAGTACTTC

D: TRBD2
size: .
V: TRBV9
J: TRBJ2-1
CDR3: CASSVASGFVPGQLVF
DNA: TGTGCCAGCAGCGTAGCTAGCGGTTTTGTCCCAGGGCAATTAGTCTTC